This T cell receptor beta chain is drawn from a study of molecular identifiers for immune sequencing clone quantification. One entry per CDR3 protein results from TCRdb running MiXCR on the PCR reads. The repertoire has about 300,000 distinct CDR3 sequences, over 20% of them found once; the top ten carry more than 0.8%. The germline gives CDR1 SEHNR, CDR2 FQNEAQ (reference sequence). There are 18 residues in the CDR3. The V segment lost 3 bases and the J segment 6 bases; nucleotides outside the gene matches: 13. With 10%, 30% or 50% of RNA, about 20,000 to 1,100,000 naive CD8 T cells were sequenced. Overall study results and limits: Clones exceeding 20 RNA copies carried over 97% of effector molecules but under 1% of naive-cell molecules.

This clonotype showed up many times. Its antigen is still unknown. The sample was naive CD8+ T cells from blood, with Jurkat cell RNA spiked in. Sample subset: FACS-sorted CD8+CD4-CCR7+CD45RA+ naive T cells. V is TRBV7-9 and J is TRBJ2-2, with 10 bases that match TRBD1. This clonotype originated in a human donor in good health. Some libraries in this study had Jurkat cell RNA spiked in. The CDR3 spells CASSFPGTGVMVAGELFF. The CDR3, as DNA: TGTGCCAGCAGCTTCCCTGGGACAGGGGTGATGGTCGCCGGGGAGCTGTTTTTT.